Each of the 17 T cell receptor beta chains below was sequenced from the same sample in a study of control samples from healthy donors and cancer patients. Some clones are missing from TCRdb's copy, which holds only in-frame ones; the method was immunoSEQ multiplex PCR. The sample shows roughly 150,000 clones, 85% to 95% of them seen only once. The sequencing sample was made of blood. These TCRs come from a man in his forties or fifties in good health.

Concerning this clone itself: Other nucleotide sequences in the sample specify the same CDR3. The genes are TRBV28 and TRBJ2-7; 8 nucleotides align to TRBD1. Germline CDR1 reads MDHEN; CDR2 reads SYDVKM. CDR3 length: 13 residues. Trimming cost V 5 bases and J 3 bases; bases outside gene matches: 3. The CDR3 bases are TGTGCCAGCAGTATCGGGACAGGCTACGAGCAGTACTTC. This gives the protein CASSIGTGYEQYF.

This chain uses TRBV7-9 with TRBJ1-3, with TRBD1 identical over 11 bases. There are 15 residues in the CDR3. With 5 bases clipped from V and 3 bases from J, the junction kept 3 bases outside the gene matches. Germline V gives CDR1 SEHNR, CDR2 FQNEAQ (reference sequence). The CDR3 loop is CASSGQGAGGNTIYF. CDR3 DNA: TGTGCCAGCAGCGGACAGGGGGCGGGTGGAAACACCATATATTTT.

The rearrangement joins TRBV27 to TRBJ1-2, with D hard to call. CDR3 size: 13 residues. V lost 3 bases and J lost 2, with 7 bases in between. Germline V gene lookup returns CDR1 MNHEY and CDR2 SMNVEV (reference sequence). The CDR3 bases are TGTGCCAGCAGTTTTGGGCAGAACTATGGCTACACCTTC. Amino acids: CASSFGQNYGYTF.

V gene TRBV3-1 (or the pseudogene TRBV3-2) combines with J gene TRBJ2-3, with 10 bases fitting TRBD2. The CDR3 is made up of 16 amino acids. Germline-derived CDR1 and CDR2 are LGHDT and YNNKEL (reference sequence). Trimming cost V 2 bases and J 5 bases; bases outside gene matches: 7. In nucleotides, the CDR3 is TGTGCCAGCAGCCAACCGTCTAGCGGGAGATTAGATACGCAGTATTTT. Translating gives CASSQPSSGRLDTQYF.

This chain links TRBV7-2 with TRBJ2-7; D could derive from TRBD1 or TRBD2 (5 bases each). Germline V gene data show CDR1 as SGHTA and CDR2 as FQGNSA. V was shortened by 5 bases and J by 2 bases, with 10 bases between the two germline ends. This CDR3 has 13 amino acids. The CDR3 DNA is TGTGCCAGCAGCAAGGGACGGACCTACGAGCAGTACTTC. It translates to CASSKGRTYEQYF.

J is TRBJ2-7 and V is TRBV5-1, with TRBD2 identical over 7 bases. This CDR3 has 14 residues. The V and J ends lost 0 bases and 4 bases, in that order; junction bases with no gene match: 4. CDR1 SGHRS and CDR2 YFSETQ come from the germline V gene. CDR3 coding DNA: TGCGCCAGCAGCTTGGGGGACTACCAGTACGAGCAGTACTTC. Its protein is CASSLGDYQYEQYF.

This clone was seen a handful of times. The V and J genes are TRBV12-3 or TRBV12-4 and TRBJ1-6; D is ambiguous. This CDR3 has 12 residues. V was trimmed by 3 bases and J by 10 bases, leaving 7 bases between them. The CDR3 protein is CASSLTNSPLHF. The CDR3 nucleotides read TGTGCCAGCAGTTTGACTAACTCACCCCTCCACTTT.

The chain joins TRBV4-2 to TRBJ1-6; no clear D. This CDR3 spans 16 amino acids. Deletions cut 4 bases from V and 7 bases from J, with 17 bases between. Per the germline V gene, CDR1 is LGHNA and CDR2 is YNFKEQ. DNA for the CDR3: TGTGCCAGCAGCCTGACCGGATCCCTTGAAAATTCACCCCTCCACTTT. As protein: CASSLTGSLENSPLHF.

The V and J genes are TRBV5-1 and TRBJ2-4; no clear D. CDR1 is SGHRS, CDR2 YFSETQ, per germline. The CDR3 contains 11 residues. V shed 5 bases and J shed 5 bases, with 5 bases lying between them. CDR3 DNA: TGCGCCAGCAGTAATGAAAACATTCAGTACTTC. It specifies CASSNENIQYF.

The chain combines TRBV6-1 with TRBJ1-1; a weak D match, TRBD1 (5 bases). Trimming cost V 3 bases and J 5 bases, with 13 bases left between them. CDR3 length: 14 amino acids. CDR1 and CDR2 (germline): MNHNS, SASEGT. The CDR3 DNA reads as TGTGCCAGCAGTGAGTCCAGGGCTCGAACTGAAGCTTTCTTT. Protein: CASSESRARTEAFF.

The chain has TRBV6-5 and TRBJ2-3; no reliable D call. There are 12 residues in the CDR3. Germline CDR1 is MNHEY and CDR2 is SVGAGI. V lost 5 bases, J lost 8 bases, and 11 bases lay in between. The CDR3 DNA follows: TGTGCCAGCAGTCCCCTACAGAGTACGCAGTATTTT. Encoded protein: CASSPLQSTQYF.

This chain joins TRBV7-2 and TRBJ1-4; 8 bases line up with TRBD1. The V and J ends lost 5 bases and 5 bases, in that order; junction bases with no gene match: 1. Germline V gene sequence: CDR1 SGHTA, CDR2 FQGNSA. The CDR3 totals 13 residues. The CDR3 sequence is CASSRTGNEKLFF. CDR3 in DNA: TGTGCCAGCAGCCGGACAGGGAATGAAAAACTGTTTTTT.

V usage is TRBV2 and J usage is TRBJ1-1; possible D gene TRBD1, 5 bases. This CDR3 has 14 amino acids. V gave up 4 bases and J gave up 7 bases, with 16 bases separating them. Germline V gives CDR1 SNHLY, CDR2 FYNNEI. CDR3 in amino acids: CASSGVGVRFEAFF. The CDR3 region has the DNA TGTGCCAGCAGTGGGGTGGGGGTGAGGTTTGAAGCTTTCTTT.

The count of this clone is one. This specimen includes other DNA sequences encoding the same CDR3. This rearrangement joins TRBV28 to TRBJ1-2, with unresolved D. V was pared by 2 bases and J by 2 bases, with 6 bases between. This CDR3 comprises 13 residues. Per the germline V gene, CDR1 is MDHEN and CDR2 is SYDVKM. CDR3 sequence: CASSLGQNYGYTF. The CDR3 DNA reads as TGTGCCAGCAGTTTAGGCCAAAACTATGGCTACACCTTC.

The gene calls are TRBV9 and TRBJ1-2, with D tentatively TRBD1 (6 bases). Germline values: CDR1 SGDLS, CDR2 YYNGEE. This CDR3 spans 13 amino acids. The ends were cut back, 4 bases at V and 8 bases at J, with 15 bases in the middle. In DNA, the CDR3 is TGTGCCAGCAGCCTGGACAGATGGAGCGGCTACACCTTC. Translating it yields CASSLDRWSGYTF. The whole variable domain, filled in from reference TRBV9 and TRBJ1-2, reads DSGVTQTPKHLITATGQRVTLRCSPRSGDLSVYWYQQSLDQGLQFLIQYYNGEERAKGNILERFSAQQFPDLHSELNLSSLELGDSALYFCASSLDRWSGYTFGSGTRLTVV.

The V call is TRBV5-1, the J call TRBJ2-2; D is uncertain. The CDR3 sequence is 15 residues long. Between the trimmed V and J ends, which lost 4 bases and 5 bases, there was a span of 15 bases. Germline V gene lookup returns CDR1 SGHRS and CDR2 YFSETQ. The CDR3 DNA is TGCGCCAGCAGCCCTGCGGCGACGGTTACCGGGGAGCTGTTTTTT. Translated, it gives CASSPAATVTGELFF.

Notes on this clone: One junction end disagrees with the germline gene, perhaps due to a read error. V and J are TRBV19 and TRBJ2-4; D perhaps matches TRBD1 (5 bases). There are 11 residues in the CDR3. Per the germline V gene, CDR1 is LNHDA and CDR2 is SQIVND (reference sequence). CDR3 loop: CASSIAGFSSF. As DNA, the CDR3 is TGTGCCAGTAGTATCGCAGGGTTCAGTTCCTTC.